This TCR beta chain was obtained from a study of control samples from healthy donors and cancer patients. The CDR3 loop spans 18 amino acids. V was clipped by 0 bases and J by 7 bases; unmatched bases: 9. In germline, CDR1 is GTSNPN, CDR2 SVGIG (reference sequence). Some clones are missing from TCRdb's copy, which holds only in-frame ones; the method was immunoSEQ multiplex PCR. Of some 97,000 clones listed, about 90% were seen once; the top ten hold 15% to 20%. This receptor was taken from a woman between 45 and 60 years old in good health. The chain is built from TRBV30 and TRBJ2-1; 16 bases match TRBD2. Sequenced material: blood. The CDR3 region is CAWSVLSGLAGGRNEQFF. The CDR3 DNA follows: TGTGCCTGGAGTGTACTCTCGGGACTAGCGGGGGGGCGGAATGAGCAGTTCTTC.